The entry below describes one T cell receptor beta chain. Its binding antigen is unknown. No clone much larger than this one lies a single base away; base qualities are absent. The data were obtained in a study of glioma-infiltrating T cells listed by TCRdb under 2016. With regard to the full study: Glioma tissue, non-neoplastic brain tissue and matched peripheral blood mononuclear cells were used as sources from which TCR alpha- and beta-chain repertoires were sequenced. The paired cohort comprised three low-grade glioma patients, 7 or 8 primary glioblastoma patients and three non-glioma patients contributing non-neoplastic brain tissue. Each tissue-infiltrating repertoire was compared with the same patient's peripheral blood repertoire to measure divergence between tissue and blood T-cell populations.

The research as a whole found: VJ-independent divergence between tissue and blood was below expectation in non-neoplastic patients but above expectation in all gliomas, especially low-grade gliomas. Group comparisons rested on small numbers: three non-neoplastic, three low-grade glioma and 7 or 8 glioblastoma patients. Only a very small number of CDR3 sequences turned up in both tissue and blood, a result put down to high CDR3 diversity combined with limited sampling.

TCR alpha and beta CDR3 regions were amplified with the iRepertoire nested amplicon-rescue multiplex PCR (arm-PCR) platform from RNA. For one-step reverse transcription and amplification, 100-400 ng of tissue mRNA or PBMC total RNA was used as input. Following bead purification, Illumina adapters were added by a secondary multiplex PCR, and libraries between 200 and 400 bp were gel-purified. Internal 6-nucleotide barcodes were carried by the libraries and were used for demultiplexing. Libraries were sequenced on an Illumina MiSeq with 2x220 or 2x250 nucleotide paired-end reads. The study's processing was this. Paired reads were merged using FLASH 1.2.11 and were aligned to the GRCh37 human genome using BWA-MEM, after which TRA and TRB reads were extracted. V and J assignment used an IMGT-derived reference of cassette sequences and CDR3 motifs that included pseudogenes. Three-frame translation of reads was performed, and productive CDR3s were defined as those with a C...FGXG motif and no stop codons. A clonotype was defined as a unique combination of a V-J cassette pair and a CDR3 amino acid sequence. Filtering of reads was based on Hamming distance, with the threshold set by the sequence error rate of each sample in mapped regions. TCRdb applied fastp at Q25 and MiXCR to the public reads, then kept only in-frame beta chains. Entries are consolidated by CDR3 protein sequence, retaining the most common genes and DNA. None of the V and J calls come from the authors' own analysis; TCRdb made them. The sample table records around 43,000 distinct CDR3 sequences; 20% to 25% of these occur just once. 5% to 8% of the sample is taken by the ten largest.

The CDR1 and CDR2 encoded by the germline V gene are SQVTM and ANQGSEA. V gives up 4 bases and J gives up 5 bases, and the segment between their germline ends measures 10 bases. The CDR3 holds 12 amino acids from the cysteine to the phenylalanine. The sequence is cut down to CDR3 DNA, 36 bases in frame from base 1. The rearranged segments are TRBV29-1 and TRBJ2-3; 6 matching bases give a weak D call of TRBD2. The receptor's source is a human donor with low-grade glioma or glioblastoma, undergoing nonglioma brain surgery, or in good health (not recorded which). The sequenced sample consisted of glioma tissue, nonneoplastic brain tissue, or PBMCs (not recorded which). The bases are TGCAGCGTTGTTTCGGGAGTAGATACGCAGTATTTT. It translates as CSVVSGVDTQYF.